Below are 13 T cell receptor beta chains sequenced from a single sample in a study of blood T cell repertoires in COVID-19. Repertoires were generated with immunoSEQ multiplex PCR, while TCRdb's copy carries only in-frame clones and drops some. The sample records 450,000 or so clones, over 85% being singletons. The sequenced material came from peripheral blood. The source of these receptors is a young man with COVID-19, enrolled during active disease.

The J gene is TRBJ2-7, the V gene TRBV10-2, with 9 bases aligning to TRBD2. CDR1 and CDR2 from the germline V gene are WSHSY and SAAADI. V shed 0 bases and J 2 bases; nucleotides not matched to a gene: 8. The CDR3 is made up of 17 amino acids. In DNA form, the CDR3 reads TGCGCCAGCAGTGAGTCGCTAGCGGGACTTGTTGCCTACGAGCAGTACTTC. It codes for CASSESLAGLVAYEQYF.

The chain recombines TRBV6-5 with TRBJ2-2; TRBD2 might be the D (6 bases). Germline CDR1 MNHEY, CDR2 SVGAGI. V lost 10 bases and J lost 0, with 12 bases in between. The CDR3 is 14 amino acids. CDR3 nucleotide sequence: TGTGCCAACTCAGCGGGCGCGAACACCGGGGAGCTGTTTTTT. Protein: CANSAGANTGELFF.

V is TRBV5-4 and J is TRBJ1-1; D gene ambiguous. Germline V lookup: CDR1 SGHNT, CDR2 YYREEE (reference sequence). The CDR3 is 11 amino acids. V lost 8 bases and J lost 1, with 6 bases in between. The CDR3 DNA reads TGTGCCAGTCGGGGGAACACTGAAGCTTTCTTT. Protein: CASRGNTEAFF. The full variable domain, rest sourced from reference TRBV5-4 and TRBJ1-1, is ETGVTQSPTHLIKTRGQQVTLRCSSQSGHNTVSWYQQALGQGPQFIFQYYREEENGRGNFPPRFSGLQFPNYSSELNVNALELDDSALYLCASRGNTEAFFGQGTRLTVV.

The chain has TRBV19 and TRBJ1-5; TRBD1 matches 9 bases. Germline V lookup: CDR1 LNHDA, CDR2 SQIVND (reference sequence). V was clipped by 6 bases and J by 3 bases; unmatched bases: 6. This CDR3 contains 15 residues. The chain's CDR3 is CASRDRGMPNQPQHF. The CDR3 bases are TGTGCCAGTAGGGACAGGGGTATGCCCAATCAGCCCCAGCATTTT.

This clone was observed once. The chain employs TRBV3-1 (or the pseudogene TRBV3-2) and TRBJ2-3, with a tentative D call TRBD2 (6 bases). Germline CDR1 reads LGHDT; CDR2 reads YNNKEL (reference sequence). This CDR3 is built from 15 residues. V was shortened by 1 base and J by 2 bases, with 10 bases between the two germline ends. In nucleotides, the CDR3 is TGTGCCAGCAGCCAAGTTCCGGGAGTCACAGATACGCAGTATTTT. Protein: CASSQVPGVTDTQYF.

This chain joins TRBV5-4 and TRBJ2-5, with 10 nucleotides matching TRBD2. With V trimmed by 2 bases and J by 4 bases, 5 bases remained unmatched. The CDR3 covers 15 residues. Germline CDR1 and CDR2: SGHNT and YYREEE (reference sequence). The CDR3 sequence: CASSFLAGAGETQYF. As DNA, the CDR3 is TGTGCCAGCAGCTTCCTAGCGGGAGCTGGAGAGACCCAGTACTTC. Full variable domain (rest looked up from reference TRBV5-4 and TRBJ2-5): ETGVTQSPTHLIKTRGQQVTLRCSSQSGHNTVSWYQQALGQGPQFIFQYYREEENGRGNFPPRFSGLQFPNYSSELNVNALELDDSALYLCASSFLAGAGETQYFGPGTRLLVL.

V is TRBV6-6 and J is TRBJ1-1; 7 bases align to TRBD1. CDR3 length: 14 amino acids. V lost 6 bases to trimming and J lost 1 base; unmatched junction nucleotides: 5. CDR1 is MNHNY, CDR2 SVGAGI, per germline (reference sequence). The CDR3 sequence: CASSTGVGNTEAFF. The CDR3, as DNA: TGTGCCAGCAGCACAGGGGTCGGGAACACTGAAGCTTTCTTT.

Note on this clone: A read error may produce the germline difference seen at one junction end. The chain links TRBV5-1 to TRBJ2-7, with 8 bases lining up with TRBD1. Looked up from germline, CDR1 is SGHRS and CDR2 is YFSETQ. This CDR3 region has 14 residues. As DNA, the CDR3 is TGCGCCAGCAGCCCCGGACAGGGCTCCCACGAGCAGTACTTC. It yields the protein CASSPGQGSHEQYF.

The rearrangement uses TRBV5-1 and TRBJ2-1, with 9 bases lining up with TRBD2. The germline gives CDR1 SGHRS, CDR2 YFSETQ. The CDR3 is 17 amino acids. V trimming: 1 base; J trimming: 0 bases; junction bases outside the gene matches: 5. The CDR3 DNA follows: TGCGCCAGCAGCTTGATAGCGGGAGTGTACTCCTACAATGAGCAGTTCTTC. This gives the protein CASSLIAGVYSYNEQFF.

This chain connects TRBV6-5 to TRBJ2-1; possible D gene TRBD2, 6 bases. This CDR3 is built from 15 residues. Trimming removed 6 bases at V and 7 bases at J, with 19 bases between. Per the germline V gene, CDR1 is MNHEY and CDR2 is SVGAGI. CDR3 in DNA: TGTGCCAGCAGGCGGGAAACATCCTGGGGGAATGAGCAGTTCTTC. This encodes CASRRETSWGNEQFF.

As regards this clone: Other nucleotide sequences from this sample produce the same CDR3. The chain couples TRBV5-1 to TRBJ2-2; D is possibly TRBD1 (5 bases). The ends were cut back, 0 bases at V and 4 bases at J, with 10 bases in the middle. The length of the CDR3 is 15 residues. Germline values: CDR1 SGHRS, CDR2 YFSETQ. CDR3 region: CASSLGTGFTGELFF. The CDR3 nucleotides read TGCGCCAGCAGCTTGGGTACAGGATTCACCGGGGAGCTGTTTTTT.

This clone was seen a single time. DNA of the CDR3: TGCGCCAGCAGCTTGGTCTCTGGGGGGGAAAAACTGTTTTTT. Protein: CASSLVSGGEKLFF. V and J are TRBV5-1 and TRBJ1-4; weak D call: TRBD1 (5 bases). Per germline, CDR1 SGHRS and CDR2 YFSETQ. The length of the CDR3 is 14 residues. V lost 0 bases and J lost 8, with 11 bases in between.

This sequence joins TRBV18 and TRBJ1-5; D not certain. Per the germline V gene, CDR1 is KGHSH and CDR2 is LQKENI. The ends were cut back, 4 bases at V and 5 bases at J, with 15 bases in the middle. The CDR3 loop spans 15 amino acids. CDR3 coding DNA: TGTGCCAGCTCACGGGCATTAAGTCCGGATCAGCCCCAGCATTTT. Protein: CASSRALSPDQPQHF.